One sample yielded the 11 T cell receptor beta chains listed below, sequenced in a study of vaccination effects on CD4 cells after COVID-19. Viral peptide pools were used in the ViraFEST assay to expand antigen-specific CD4+ T cells, and sequencing came afterward. The culture ran for about 11 days, and then CD4+ T cells were isolated. Vaccination of participants consisted of two doses of either the BNT162b2 or mRNA-1273 vaccine. These receptors have no identified antigens. Method: immunoSEQ multiplex PCR; TCRdb's copy keeps in-frame clones and lacks some. The repertoire has approximately 28,000 clones, around 75% of them found once; the top ten carry approximately 15%. This specimen was CD4+ T cells from PBMCs cultured with HCoV-229E spike peptides, taken after COVID-19 vaccination. The receptors derive from a human donor who received a COVID-19 vaccine.

V gene TRBV6-5 combines with J gene TRBJ1-4; maybe TRBD1 (6 bases). Germline CDR1 is MNHEY and CDR2 is SVGAGI. The CDR3 length is 14 residues. V was pared by 6 bases and J by 3 bases, with 11 bases between. The CDR3: CASRQGFANEKLFF. The CDR3 region has the DNA TGTGCCAGCAGGCAGGGGTTTGCTAATGAAAAACTGTTTTTT.

V usage is TRBV18 and J usage is TRBJ2-3, with TRBD2 matching over 8 bases. The length of the CDR3 is 15 residues. Germline CDR1 is KGHSH and CDR2 is LQKENI. V gave up 3 bases and J gave up 4 bases; unmatched junction bases: 6. CDR3: CASSPPGLEADTQYF. The CDR3 bases are TGTGCCAGCTCACCCCCGGGACTAGAGGCAGATACGCAGTATTTT.

This clone was seen a few times. The V gene is TRBV10-2, the J gene TRBJ1-2; D unresolved. The V gene lost 4 bases and the J gene lost 4 bases, with 10 bases spanning the gap. The germline V gene has CDR1 WSHSY and CDR2 SAAADI. The CDR3 spans 13 residues. CDR3 amino acids: CASSGDSIYGYTF. The CDR3 DNA reads as TGCGCCAGCAGTGGGGATTCCATCTATGGCTACACCTTC.

V usage is TRBV19 and J usage is TRBJ2-4; TRBD2 aligns across 7 bases. The germline CDR1 and CDR2 sequences are LNHDA and SQIVND (reference sequence). Losses at the gene ends were 2 bases for V and 0 bases for J; bases not matched to a gene: 13. The CDR3 runs 19 residues. The CDR3 nucleotides are TGTGCCAGTAGTATATCCTCCTCAACTAGCGCCATAGCCAAAAACATTCAGTACTTC. Translating it yields CASSISSSTSAIAKNIQYF.

This chain joins TRBV28 and TRBJ1-5; a possible D gene is TRBD1 (5 bases). Germline V gene sequence: CDR1 MDHEN, CDR2 SYDVKM. V was trimmed by 4 bases and J by 5 bases, leaving 15 bases between them. The CDR3 totals 15 residues. The DNA of the CDR3 is TGTGCCAGCAGTTCCCTAGCAGGGCCAGATCAGCCCCAGCATTTT. This encodes CASSSLAGPDQPQHF.

The CDR3 DNA is TGTGCCAGCAGCAAAGTCGCTAGCGGGGGGGCCTACGAGCAGTACTTC. This sequence encodes CASSKVASGGAYEQYF. The gene calls are TRBV21-1 and TRBJ2-7; the table's TRBD2 call for D was not verified on the DNA. TRBV21-1 is annotated as a pseudogene. The CDR3 loop spans 16 amino acids.

This chain links TRBV25-1 with TRBJ2-2, with 8 bases aligning to TRBD1. The length of the CDR3 is 15 residues. The V gene's germline CDR1 is MGHDK and CDR2 SYGVNS. With V trimmed by 4 bases and J by 5 bases, 6 bases remained unmatched. The CDR3 DNA is TGTGCCAGCAGTGGCCGACAGGGGTTGACCGGGGAGCTGTTTTTT. Amino acid sequence: CASSGRQGLTGELFF.

The chain combines TRBV18 with TRBJ1-2; weak D call: TRBD1 (6 bases). The V end was cut by 3 bases, the J end by 0 bases, with 8 bases between. Germline V lookup: CDR1 KGHSH, CDR2 LQKENI. There are 14 residues in the CDR3. The CDR3 here is CASSPGQTNYGYTF. CDR3 DNA: TGTGCCAGCTCACCTGGACAGACTAACTATGGCTACACCTTC.

The rearrangement uses TRBV3-1 (or the pseudogene TRBV3-2) and TRBJ2-1; 13 bases line up with TRBD2. Germline values: CDR1 LGHDT, CDR2 YNNKEL (reference sequence). V shed 6 bases and J 9 bases; nucleotides not matched to a gene: 8. This CDR3 spans 15 amino acids. The CDR3 protein is CASRATSGGAAEQFF. CDR3 nucleotides: TGTGCCAGCAGGGCAACTAGCGGGGGGGCCGCTGAGCAGTTCTTC.

The chain carries TRBV14 and TRBJ2-5; D is unresolved. V lost 1 base and J 4 bases, leaving 7 bases between the germline ends. This CDR3 region has 13 residues. Germline V gene data show CDR1 as SGHDN and CDR2 as FVKESK. CDR3 amino acids: CASSQGPLETQYF. In DNA, the CDR3 is TGTGCCAGCAGCCAAGGGCCTCTAGAGACCCAGTACTTC.

This sequence joins TRBV3-1 (or the pseudogene TRBV3-2) and TRBJ1-2; no firm D call. With 5 bases removed from V and 4 bases from J, the gap between germline ends came to 8 bases. The CDR3 covers 12 residues. The germline CDR1 and CDR2 sequences are LGHDT and YNNKEL (reference sequence). The CDR3 loop reads CASSAGFYGYTF. In DNA form, the CDR3 reads TGTGCCAGCAGCGCGGGATTCTATGGCTACACCTTC.